Presented here are 14 T cell receptor beta chains from one specimen sequenced in a study of type 1 and type 2 diabetes patients. Genomic DNA was the PCR template. Multiplex PCR with 30 forward and 13 reverse primers amplified the TCR beta CDR3. From the multiplex PCR reads, TCRdb called clonotypes with MiXCR, one entry per CDR3 protein. This table has around 300,000 distinct CDR3 sequences, 40% to 50% appearing once. Sequences were obtained from peripheral blood mononuclear cells (PBMCs). The receptors stem from a man between 18 and 35 years old with type 2 diabetes.

This chain joins TRBV5-1 and TRBJ2-1, with 7 bases fitting TRBD2. From germline, CDR1 is SGHRS and CDR2 YFSETQ. Losses at the gene ends were 4 bases for V and 0 bases for J; bases not matched to a gene: 13. The CDR3 extends over 18 amino acids. CDR3 amino acids: CASSQALLAVSSYNEQFF. The CDR3 bases are TGCGCCAGCAGCCAAGCCCTTCTAGCGGTTAGCTCCTACAATGAGCAGTTCTTC.

This clonotype has a count of ten or more. V is TRBV30 and J is TRBJ1-1; D is ambiguous. This CDR3 spans 11 amino acids. With 1 base removed from V and 4 bases from J, the gap between germline ends came to 4 bases. CDR1 GTSNPN and CDR2 SVGIG come from the germline V gene (reference sequence). The CDR3 DNA follows: TGTGCCTGGAGTGGGAGCACTGAAGCTTTCTTT. Its protein product is CAWSGSTEAFF. The full variable domain, rest sourced from reference TRBV30 and TRBJ1-1, is SQTIHQWPATLVQPVGSPLSLECTVEGTSNPNLYWYRQAAGRGLQLLFYSVGIGQISSEVPQNLSASRPQDRQFILSSKKLLLSDSGFYLCAWSGSTEAFFGQGTRLTVV.

This clonotype was counted only a few times. This chain joins TRBV20-1 and TRBJ1-1, with 7 bases that match TRBD1. J was trimmed by 0 bases and V by 3 bases; bases with no gene match: 7. From germline, CDR1 is DFQATT and CDR2 SNEGSKA (reference sequence). The CDR3 extends over 15 amino acids. The DNA of the CDR3 is TGCAGTGCTAGGGGAAGACAGGGCCTGAACACTGAAGCTTTCTTT. Protein product: CSARGRQGLNTEAFF.

The V call is TRBV5-1, the J call TRBJ1-2; no firm D call. The CDR3 loop spans 14 amino acids. V lost 3 bases to trimming and J lost 2 bases, with 11 bases between them. Germline V gene sequence: CDR1 SGHRS, CDR2 YFSETQ. CDR3 in amino acids: CASSSGMGNYGYTF. The CDR3 nucleotides are TGCGCCAGCAGCTCCGGGATGGGGAACTATGGCTACACCTTC.

About this clonotype: The junction differs from germline at one of its ends, possibly a read error. The V and J genes are TRBV12-3 or TRBV12-4 and TRBJ1-2; D call uncertain. There are 14 residues in the CDR3. CDR3 sequence: CASSGSGTVYGYTF. The CDR3 nucleotides read TGTGCCAGCAGCGGATCCGGCACGGTCTATGGCTACACTTTC.

This clonotype turned up a few times. V is TRBV6-5 and J is TRBJ2-6; D unclear. The V end lost 1 base, the J end lost 10 bases, and 14 bases lay between the germline ends. Germline-derived CDR1 and CDR2 are MNHEY and SVGAGI. The CDR3 is 15 residues long. CDR3 residues: CASSYYGSSGNVLTF. CDR3 DNA sequence: TGTGCCAGCAGTTACTATGGGTCTTCGGGTAACGTCCTGACTTTC.

In this sample, this clonotype turned up a few times. The genes are TRBV27 and TRBJ2-3; 8 nucleotides line up with TRBD1. Germline V gives CDR1 MNHEY, CDR2 SMNVEV (reference sequence). The V and J ends lost 4 bases and 5 bases, in that order; junction bases with no gene match: 14. This CDR3 is built from 17 residues. CDR3 bases: TGTGCCAGCAGTTCCCACTTCCTGGACAGGGCTTTAGATACGCAGTATTTT. The encoded protein is CASSSHFLDRALDTQYF.

This clonotype appeared many times. The rearrangement uses TRBV2 and TRBJ1-2; 8 bases agree with TRBD1. The trim removed 6 bases at V and 1 base at J, leaving 4 bases unmatched. The CDR3 is made up of 14 amino acids. CDR1 SNHLY and CDR2 FYNNEI come from the germline V gene. The CDR3 bases are TGTGCCAGCAGACTACAGGGGGTTAACTATGGCTACACCTTC. It translates to CASRLQGVNYGYTF.

V and J are TRBV12-3 or TRBV12-4 and TRBJ2-2, with 7 bases matching TRBD2. This CDR3 region has 13 residues. The V and J ends lost 6 bases and 7 bases, in that order; junction bases with no gene match: 5. The CDR3 DNA is TGTGCCAGCAGAGTTAGGGACTACGGGGAGCTGTTTTTT. Encoded protein: CASRVRDYGELFF.

This clonotype was seen only a few times. The rearrangement links TRBV3-1 to TRBJ2-5, with 9 bases aligning to TRBD1. The CDR3 sequence is 14 residues long. Germline assignment: CDR1 LGHDT and CDR2 YNNKEL (reference sequence). Germline trimming cut 4 bases from V and 5 bases from J; bases unmatched to any gene: 5. The CDR3 region has the DNA TGTGCCAGCAGCCGGGACAGGGAGTTGGAGACCCAGTACTTC. This gives the protein CASSRDRELETQYF.

This chain connects TRBV24-1 to TRBJ1-5; 7 bases agree with TRBD1. The ends lost 4 bases at V and 6 bases at J; junction bases unmatched: 2. Germline-derived CDR1 and CDR2 are KGHDR and SFDVKD. The CDR3 sequence is 13 residues long. This CDR3 reads CATSETGFQPQHF. The CDR3 coding sequence is TGTGCCACCAGTGAGACAGGGTTTCAGCCCCAGCATTTT.

This clonotype has only a few counts. The CDR3 is CASKSLNTEAFF. DNA for the CDR3: TGCGCCAGCAAGAGCTTGAACACTGAAGCTTTCTTT. The gene calls are TRBV10-2 and TRBJ1-1; D remains ambiguous. Trimming removed 7 bases at V and 0 bases at J, with 6 bases between. Germline CDR1 is WSHSY and CDR2 is SAAADI. The CDR3 extends over 12 amino acids.

This clonotype was seen only once. The chain is built from TRBV6-5 and TRBJ1-2; D possibly corresponds to TRBD1 (5 bases). Germline V gene lookup returns CDR1 MNHEY and CDR2 SVGAGI. This CDR3 is built from 15 residues. The V gene lost 6 bases and the J gene lost 4 bases, with 18 bases spanning the gap. The CDR3 loop is CASSHSNQGLYGYTF. The CDR3 coding sequence is TGTGCCAGCAGCCACTCGAATCAGGGTCTCTATGGCTACACCTTC.

This chain links TRBV2 with TRBJ2-1; tentative D call: TRBD1 (5 bases). The CDR3 length is 12 residues. V was clipped by 5 bases and J by 7 bases, with 9 bases between them. CDR1 is SNHLY, CDR2 FYNNEI, per germline. CDR3 nucleotide sequence: TGTGCCAGCAGTCCAACAGGAAATGAGCAGTTCTTC. Translated, it gives CASSPTGNEQFF.